This TCR beta chain was sequenced in a study of human T cells and chemical hapten exposure. Study findings and constraints: Expanded TCRs produced significantly more large CDR3 similarity clusters than controls did.

MiXCR, applied by TCRdb to the RACE reads, yields one record per CDR3 protein. The sample contains more than 300,000 distinct CDR3 sequences, about 5% of which appear only once. In germline, CDR1 is SGHTA, CDR2 FQGNSA. V shed 5 bases and J shed 6 bases, with 12 bases lying between them. There are 13 residues in the CDR3. As concerns this clonotype: The antigen remains undetermined.

Time point described: pre-sensitization, week 0. The treatment here: therapeutic diphenylcyclopropenone sensitization with weekly scalp DPC. The sequence came from a woman between 18 and 29 years old with alopecia areata. Some clones in this sample may be carry-over from other donors' samples. Source: whole blood, taken in connection with sensitization to the hapten diphenylcyclopropenone (DPC). The chain is built from TRBV7-2 and TRBJ2-3; the D is unclear. In nucleotides, the CDR3 is TGTGCCAGCAGCCCCCGGGCCGGCGATACGCAGTATTTT. Its translation: CASSPRAGDTQYF. Looking up the rest from reference TRBV7-2 and TRBJ2-3 gives the full variable domain: GAGVSQSPSNKVTEKGKDVELRCDPISGHTALYWYRQSLGQGLEFLIYFQGNSAPDKSGLPSDRFSAERTGGSVSTLTIQRTQQEDSAVYLCASSPRAGDTQYFGPGTRLTVL.